The clone carrying this T cell receptor (beta chain) was detected a few times. Its antigen remains unknown. This specimen belongs to a study of cytomegalovirus exposure and HLA in healthy donors. Looking at the study overall: HLA-typed donors contributed some 85 million unique TCRs, which were held in an early data release.

Study findings and constraints: It was reportedly the case that the classifier diagnosed cytomegalovirus status with high specificity and sensitivity.

Germline V gene sequence: CDR1 SGHTA, CDR2 FQGNSA. Trimming took off 0 bases at V and 3 bases at J, with 12 bases between the two ends. The CDR3 runs 15 residues. Primers included in the PCR were 60 Vbeta and 13 Jbeta primers. Sequenced by immunoSEQ multiplex PCR; TCRdb stores in-frame clones only, minus some. The data contain 55,000 or so clones, 80% to 85% of them singletons. Nominally healthy donors provided the samples, though records likely missed some immune exposures. Sequencing was carried out using PBMCs. The receptor was isolated from a man aged 25-40 years in good health and CMV-seronegative. The genes are TRBV7-2 and TRBJ2-7; D is possibly TRBD1 (5 bases). CDR3 protein: CASSLAGPLGYEQYF. CDR3 in DNA: TGTGCCAGCAGCTTAGCGGGGCCCCTTGGCTACGAGCAGTACTTC.